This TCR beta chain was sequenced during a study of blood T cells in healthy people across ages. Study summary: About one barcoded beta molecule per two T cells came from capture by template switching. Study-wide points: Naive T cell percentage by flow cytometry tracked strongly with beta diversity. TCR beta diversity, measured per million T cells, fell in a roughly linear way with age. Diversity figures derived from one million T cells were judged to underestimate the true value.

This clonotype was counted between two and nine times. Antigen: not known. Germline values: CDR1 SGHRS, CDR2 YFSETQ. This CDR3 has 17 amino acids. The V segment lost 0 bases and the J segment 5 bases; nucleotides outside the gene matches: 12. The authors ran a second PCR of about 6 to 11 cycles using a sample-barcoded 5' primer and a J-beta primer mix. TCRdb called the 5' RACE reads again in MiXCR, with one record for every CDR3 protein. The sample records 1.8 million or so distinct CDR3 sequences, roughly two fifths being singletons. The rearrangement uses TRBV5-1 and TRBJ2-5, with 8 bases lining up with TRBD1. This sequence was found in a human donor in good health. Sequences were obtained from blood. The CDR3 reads CASSLARTGTNWETQYF. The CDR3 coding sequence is TGCGCCAGCAGCTTGGCCCGGACAGGGACCAACTGGGAGACCCAGTACTTC.